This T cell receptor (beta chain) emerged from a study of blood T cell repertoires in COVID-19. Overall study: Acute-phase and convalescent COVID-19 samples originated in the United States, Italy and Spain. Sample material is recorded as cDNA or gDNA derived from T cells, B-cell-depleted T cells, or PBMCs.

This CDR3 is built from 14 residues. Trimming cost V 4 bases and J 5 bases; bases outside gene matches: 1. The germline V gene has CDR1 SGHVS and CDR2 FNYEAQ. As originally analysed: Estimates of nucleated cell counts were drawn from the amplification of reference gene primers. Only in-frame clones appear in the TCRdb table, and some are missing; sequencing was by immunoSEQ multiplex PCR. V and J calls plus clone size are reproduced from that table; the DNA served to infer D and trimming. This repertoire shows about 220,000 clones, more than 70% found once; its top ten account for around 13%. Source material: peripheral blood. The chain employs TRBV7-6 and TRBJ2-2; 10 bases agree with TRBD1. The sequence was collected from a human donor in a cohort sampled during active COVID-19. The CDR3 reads CASSWTGGTGELFF. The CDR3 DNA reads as TGTGCCAGCAGCTGGACAGGGGGGACCGGGGAGCTGTTTTTT.